This T cell receptor beta chain was profiled in a study of T-cell memory formation after mild COVID-19. Study-level results: Most CD4+ clones that shrank were in CM and EM, while CD8+ ones turned up in EMRA. In pre-infection memory, a portion of responding clones appeared, which suggested that cross-reactive memory joined.

J gave up 8 bases and V 3 bases, and 13 bases lay outside the gene matches. This CDR3 contains 17 residues. Germline loops: CDR1 LGHNA, CDR2 YSLEER. To note about this clonotype: Antigen specificity is unknown.

5'RACE, which relied on constant-segment primers, yielded TCR alpha and TCR beta cDNA libraries carrying sample barcodes and UMIs. TCRdb redid the calling of the 5' RACE reads with MiXCR, one entry per CDR3 protein. The sample holds 300,000 to 400,000 distinct CDR3 sequences, roughly 20% seen once. The gene calls are TRBV4-3 and TRBJ1-2; 12 positions agree with TRBD1. This TCR derives from an adult woman who had mild COVID-19 (a few samples of this study predate the infection). Cell type and time point are not known. The sequenced sample was PBMCs or a T cell subset sorted from them (not recorded which). The CDR3 nucleotides read TGCGCCAGCAGCCAGACGACCGGGACAGGGGGCGAATGGGGCTACACCTTC. Protein: CASSQTTGTGGEWGYTF.